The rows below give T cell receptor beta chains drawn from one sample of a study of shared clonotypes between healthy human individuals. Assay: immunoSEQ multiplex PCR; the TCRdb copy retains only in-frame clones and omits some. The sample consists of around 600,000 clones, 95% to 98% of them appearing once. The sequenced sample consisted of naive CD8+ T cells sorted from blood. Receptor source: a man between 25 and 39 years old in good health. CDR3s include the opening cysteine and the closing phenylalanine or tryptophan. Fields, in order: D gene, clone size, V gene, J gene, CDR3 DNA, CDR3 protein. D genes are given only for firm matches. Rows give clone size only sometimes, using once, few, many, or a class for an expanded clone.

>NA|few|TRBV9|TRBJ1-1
TGTGCCAGCGGTGGATCGACGGGGTACACTGAAGCTTTCTTT
CASGGSTGYTEAFF
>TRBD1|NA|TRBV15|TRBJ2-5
TGTGCCACCAGCAGAAAGAGGGACAGGGGAATAGAGACCCAGTACTTC
CATSRKRDRGIETQYF
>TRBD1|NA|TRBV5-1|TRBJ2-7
TGCGCCAGCAGCCCAGGGGGCGGAGGAGAGCAGTACTTC
CASSPGGGGEQYF
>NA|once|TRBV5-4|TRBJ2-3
TGTGCCAGCACATCCCGGGACTCAATAGGAGATACGCAGTATTTT
CASTSRDSIGDTQYF
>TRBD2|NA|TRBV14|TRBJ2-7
TGTGCCAGCAGCGTTATGGCTAGCGGGGTCTCCTACGAGCAGTACTTC
CASSVMASGVSYEQYF
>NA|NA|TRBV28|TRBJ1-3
TGTGCCAGCCGGGCCTTCTCTGGAAACACCATATATTTT
CASRAFSGNTIYF
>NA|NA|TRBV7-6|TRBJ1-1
TGTGCCAGCAGCCCCTCTGGCGCCGGGACAACGAGAAGAGCTTTCTTT
CASSPSGAGTTRRAFF
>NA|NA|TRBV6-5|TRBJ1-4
TGTGCCAGCAGGCACCCGGGAACAACTAATGAAAAACTGTTTTTT
CASRHPGTTNEKLFF
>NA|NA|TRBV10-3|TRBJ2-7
TGTGCCATCAGTGAGTCGGAAAAGGGATCCTCCTTATACGAGCAGTACTTC
CAISESEKGSSLYEQYF
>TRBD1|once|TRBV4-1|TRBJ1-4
TGCGCCAGCAGCAACCCGGGACAGGGGGCGGAGGCTGAAAAACTGTTTTTT
CASSNPGQGAEAEKLFF
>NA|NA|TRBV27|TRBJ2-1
TGTGCCAGCAGTTTATTCATAAGGGCTGGAACCAATGAGCAGTTCTTC
CASSLFIRAGTNEQFF
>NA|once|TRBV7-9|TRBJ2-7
TGTGCCAGCAGCTCTATCGGGACCGAGTCCTACGAGCAGTACTTC
CASSSIGTESYEQYF
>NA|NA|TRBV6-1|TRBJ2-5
TGTGCCAGCCGGGGCATGGGGGAGACCCAGTACTTC
CASRGMGETQYF
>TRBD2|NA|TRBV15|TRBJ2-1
TGTGCCACCCAACAACTAGCGGGAGGGCCGGGGAAGAATGAGCAGTTCTTC
CATQQLAGGPGKNEQFF
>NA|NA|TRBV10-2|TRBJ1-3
TGCGCCAGCACCCCCGCAGGGTCTGGAAACACCATATATTTT
CASTPAGSGNTIYF
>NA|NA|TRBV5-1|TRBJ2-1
TGCGCCAGCAGCCCGGACAGTTCCTACAATGAGCAGTTCTTC
CASSPDSSYNEQFF
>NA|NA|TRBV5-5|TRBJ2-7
TGTGCCAGCAGCTCATGGGACACCTCCTACGAGCAGTACTTC
CASSSWDTSYEQYF
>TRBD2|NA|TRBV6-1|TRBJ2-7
TGTGCCAGCAGTGTATACGGGAGGGGGGCCTACGAGCAGTACTTC
CASSVYGRGAYEQYF
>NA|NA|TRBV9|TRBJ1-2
TGTGCCAGCGACCTAGATGGCTACACCTTC
CASDLDGYTF
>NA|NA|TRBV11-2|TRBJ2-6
TGTGCCAGCAGCACCCGATTGGGTTATTCTGGGGCCAACGTCCTGACTTTC
CASSTRLGYSGANVLTF
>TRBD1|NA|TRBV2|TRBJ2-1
TGTGCCATCATTTTCCGGGACAGGGGACAAGAGCAGTTCTTC
CAIIFRDRGQEQFF
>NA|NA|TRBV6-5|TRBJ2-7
TGTGCCAGCATAGATGGGAGCTCCTACGAGCAGTACTTC
CASIDGSSYEQYF
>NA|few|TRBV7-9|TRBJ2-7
TGTGCCAGCAGCTTAGTCCCCTACGAGCAGTACTTC
CASSLVPYEQYF
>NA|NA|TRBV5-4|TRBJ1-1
TGTGCCAGCAGCGGTCTGTCTACTGAAGCTTTCTTT
CASSGLSTEAFF
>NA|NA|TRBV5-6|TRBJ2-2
TGTGCCAGCAGCTTGGCCGGGACCGGGGAGCTGTTTTTT
CASSLAGTGELFF
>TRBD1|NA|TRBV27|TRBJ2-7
TGTGCCAGCAGTGACATGGACAGGGCCCCCTACGAGCAGTACTTC
CASSDMDRAPYEQYF
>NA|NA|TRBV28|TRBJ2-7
TGTGCCAGCAGTTTGGTGCTCGAGCAGTACTTC
CASSLVLEQYF
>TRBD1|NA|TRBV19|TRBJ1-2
TGTGCCAGTGGACAGGGTTATGGCTACACCTTC
CASGQGYGYTF
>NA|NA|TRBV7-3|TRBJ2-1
TGTGCCAGCAGCTTAACGACGCTCAATGAGCAGTTCTTC
CASSLTTLNEQFF
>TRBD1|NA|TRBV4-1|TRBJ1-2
TGCGCCAGCAGCCTAATGGAGGGGGCGTATGGCTACACCTTC
CASSLMEGAYGYTF
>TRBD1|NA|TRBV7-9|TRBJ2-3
TGTGCCAGCAGCCCCAGGACAGGTAACACAGATACGCAGTATTTT
CASSPRTGNTDTQYF